The sequence of this T cell receptor beta chain was determined in a study of OX40 agonist ivuxolimab in advanced cancers. Context from the whole study: The costimulatory receptor OX40 (CD134) was targeted by ivuxolimab, a fully human IgG2 agonistic monoclonal antibody. Prior anti-PD-1, anti-PD-L1 or anti-CTLA-4 therapy was permitted, and approximately 41% of dose-escalation patients had received checkpoint inhibitors. In the dose-escalation cohort, 82.7% of patients were male, and the mean age was roughly 60 years, with a range of 23 to 79. Peripheral TCRbeta sequencing aimed to test whether ivuxolimab altered TCR sequence diversity and caused clonal T-cell expansion. The paper reports the monotherapy dose-escalation portion (N = 52 patients) of the phase I ivuxolimab trial. Intravenous ivuxolimab was administered to patients every 2 weeks at six dose levels: 0.01, 0.1, 0.3, 1.5, 3 and 10 mg/kg. Of the roughly 51 dose-escalation patients, hepatocellular carcinoma was present in about 20, melanoma in roughly 15, renal cell carcinoma in 9 and head and neck cancer in 9. Three dose-escalation patients achieved partial responses, one with hepatocellular carcinoma and two with cutaneous melanoma.

The trial excluded patients who had a history of autoimmune disease or who were on systemic immunosuppression. Peripheral blood for TCR sequencing was collected from all dose cohorts at baseline, on cycle 4 day 1, and on cycle 7 day 1. The samples were drawn from a first-in-human, open-label, multicenter phase I dose-escalation trial of ivuxolimab. Adults with locally advanced or metastatic melanoma, renal cell carcinoma, hepatocellular carcinoma or head and neck squamous cell carcinoma were enrolled in the trial. Before TCR sequencing, CD4+ and CD8+ T cells were separately sorted from peripheral blood. Paper-wide results and their limitations: Low levels of normalized T-cell clonal expansion were also seen in some nonresponding patients. In the 0.1-3.0 mg/kg groups, partial responders were among the patients with the lowest normalized peripheral clonal expansion, particularly in CD8+ T cells. The antigen specificity of the peripheral T cells that underwent clonal expansion was not determined. At doses of 0.1 to 3.0 mg/kg, clonal expansion of both CD4+ and CD8+ T cells in blood was seen between baseline and week 6. On average, CD8+ T cells showed more expanded clones than CD4+ T cells after ivuxolimab.

For sequencing of the TCRbeta CDR3 region, genomic DNA was extracted from the sorted cells. TCRbeta CDR3 regions were sequenced using the immunoSEQ Assay. TCRdb took this table from immuneACCESS and kept in-frame rearrangements with V and J called. Such tables lack part of the clones; where checked against another copy, unresolved V genes explain under half of the gap, and the rest is unexplained. The sample table holds 60,000 to 75,000 clones, of which about 90% were seen once. In total, the top ten clones hold approximately 2.5% of the sample. Sequences SGHRS (CDR1) and YFSETQ (CDR2) are obtained from the germline V gene. V and J lose 2 bases and 1 base, and a span of 12 bases separates them. Taken from cysteine to phenylalanine, the CDR3 has 16 residues. CDR3 DNA only is kept here, 48 bases in frame from base 1. This clone was recorded only once. Its antigen is unknown. It has no much larger one-base neighbor in the sample; base qualities were not kept.

This chain is built from TRBV5-1 and TRBJ2-2; the D region is possibly TRBD1 or TRBD2, each matching across 5 bases. The sequence derives from an adult with an advanced solid tumor such as melanoma, head and neck, liver or kidney cancer. The material sequenced was CD4+ or CD8+ T cells sorted from blood, taken in a trial of the OX40 agonist ivuxolimab. The DNA reads as follows: TGCGCCAGCAGCTTCGGGACGGGGTGGAACACCGGGGAGCTGTTTTTT. It specifies CASSFGTGWNTGELFF.